This T cell receptor (beta chain) is drawn from a study of blood T cell repertoires in COVID-19. Clones were sequenced by immunoSEQ multiplex PCR, and TCRdb holds only the in-frame ones, with some missing. This table has tens of thousands of clones, 82% appearing once. Trimming cost V 5 bases and J 9 bases; bases outside gene matches: 8. Germline V gene data show CDR1 as MDHEN and CDR2 as SYDVKM. The CDR3 is 15 residues long. Sequencing input: peripheral blood. This TCR came from a man at least 80 years old with active COVID-19. V gene TRBV28 combines with J gene TRBJ2-3; 13 nucleotides match TRBD2. As DNA, the CDR3 is TGTGCCAGCAGTACAGGACTAGCGGGAGTTGGCACGCAGTATTTT. Amino acids: CASSTGLAGVGTQYF.